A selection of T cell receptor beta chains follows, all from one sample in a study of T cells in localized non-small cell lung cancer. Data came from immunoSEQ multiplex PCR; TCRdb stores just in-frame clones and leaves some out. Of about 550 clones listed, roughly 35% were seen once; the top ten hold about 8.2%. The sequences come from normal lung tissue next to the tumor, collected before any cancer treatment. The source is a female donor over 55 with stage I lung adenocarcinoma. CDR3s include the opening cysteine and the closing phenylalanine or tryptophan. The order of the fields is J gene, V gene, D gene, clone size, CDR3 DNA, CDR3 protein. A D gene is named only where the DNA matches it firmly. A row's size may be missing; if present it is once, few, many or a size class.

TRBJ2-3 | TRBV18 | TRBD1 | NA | TGTGCCAGCTCAACTACAGGGGGAGTAGGATCGGATACGCAGTATTTT | CASSTTGGVGSDTQYF
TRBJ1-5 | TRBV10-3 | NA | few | TGTGCCATCAGTGAGTCGGGGAGGAATCAGCCCCAGCATTTT | CAISESGRNQPQHF
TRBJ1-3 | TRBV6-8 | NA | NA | TGTGCCAGCCAATCGGGGGGAGCTGGAAACACCATATATTTT | CASQSGGAGNTIYF
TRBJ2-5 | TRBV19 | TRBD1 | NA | TGTGCCAGTAGTACCACCGGGACAGGGTCCGAGACCCAGTACTTC | CASSTTGTGSETQYF
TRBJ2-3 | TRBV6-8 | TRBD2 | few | TGTGCCAGCAGTGCCGGGACTAGCGGGGGGGCCATCCGCACAGATACGCAGTATTTT | CASSAGTSGGAIRTDTQYF
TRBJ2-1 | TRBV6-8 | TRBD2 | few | TGTGCCAGCAGTTACTCCCCCCGGGGGGGCCTCTACAATGAGCAGTTCTTC | CASSYSPRGGLYNEQFF
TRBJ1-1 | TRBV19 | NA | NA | TGTGCCAGTAGTATCGGGGGAAATTTGGTCACTGAAGCTTTCTTT | CASSIGGNLVTEAFF
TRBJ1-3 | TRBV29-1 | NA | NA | TGCAGCGTTGGGACAGACTCTGGAAACACCATATATTTT | CSVGTDSGNTIYF
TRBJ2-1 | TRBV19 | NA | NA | TGTGCCAGTAGTCCAGACAGGAGCTCCTACAATGAGCAGTTCTTC | CASSPDRSSYNEQFF
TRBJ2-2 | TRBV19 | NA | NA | TGTGCCGCCCGGGGACTCCTGGGGACCGGGGAGCTGTTTTTT | CAARGLLGTGELFF
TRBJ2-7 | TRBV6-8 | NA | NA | TGTGCCAGCAGTTACTCTGCATTCTACGAGCAGTACTTC | CASSYSAFYEQYF
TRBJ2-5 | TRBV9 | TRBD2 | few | TGTGCCAGCAGTGAAGGATTGGCGGGAGTACAAGAGACCCAGTACTTC | CASSEGLAGVQETQYF
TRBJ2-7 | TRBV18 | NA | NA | TGTGCCAGCTCACCCCCCGGGGTGGGAGGTTACGAGCAGTACTTC | CASSPPGVGGYEQYF
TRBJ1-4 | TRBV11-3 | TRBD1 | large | TGTGCCAGCAGGACCCGGGACAGTTTTAATGAAAAACTGTTTTTT | CASRTRDSFNEKLFF
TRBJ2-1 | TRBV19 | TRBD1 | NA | TGTGCCAGTCGACAGGGATTGTTAGATAGGGGTGAGCAGTTCTTC | CASRQGLLDRGEQFF
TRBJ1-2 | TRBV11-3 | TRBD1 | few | TGTGCCAGCAGCTTGGCCGGACAGGGGGCTTATGGCTACACCTTC | CASSLAGQGAYGYTF
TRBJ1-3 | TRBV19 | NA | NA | TGTGCCAGTAGATACGGTTCCACGGGGAACACCATATATTTT | CASRYGSTGNTIYF
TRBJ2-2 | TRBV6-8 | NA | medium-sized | TGTGCCAGCTATACTGGGGGAGTAGGCACCGGGGAGCTGTTTTTT | CASYTGGVGTGELFF
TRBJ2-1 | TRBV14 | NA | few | TGTGCCAGCAGCCAAGATAGATCTAGCTCTAACAATGAGCAGTTCTTC | CASSQDRSSSNNEQFF
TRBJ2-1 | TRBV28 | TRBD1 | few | TGTGCCAGCAGGGGACAGGGGGCTATTGAGCAGTTCTTC | CASRGQGAIEQFF
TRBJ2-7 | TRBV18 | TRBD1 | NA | TGTGCCAGCTCACCTCGGGGACAGGGTTGGGCCTACGAGCAGTACTTC | CASSPRGQGWAYEQYF
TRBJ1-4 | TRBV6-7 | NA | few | TGTGCCAGCACCTGGGGGGGGACTAATGAAAAACTGTTTTTT | CASTWGGTNEKLFF
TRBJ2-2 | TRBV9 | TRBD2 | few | TGTGCCAGCAGCACCCGGACTAGCGGGACCACCGGGGAGCTGTTTTTT | CASSTRTSGTTGELFF
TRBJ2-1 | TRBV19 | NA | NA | TGTGCCAGTAGTGAACTAGGGGTGAATGAGCAGTTCTTC | CASSELGVNEQFF
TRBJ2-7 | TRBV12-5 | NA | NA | TGTGCTAGTGGTTTGGAGCAGGGCGGGTTCTACGAGCAGTACTTC | CASGLEQGGFYEQYF
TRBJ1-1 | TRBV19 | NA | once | TGTGCCAGTAGCATGAGGGCGAGTACTGAAGCTTTCTTT | CASSMRASTEAFF
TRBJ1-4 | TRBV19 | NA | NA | TGTGCCAGTAGGCCGCGAACAGGGCCTAATGAAAAACTGTTTTTT | CASRPRTGPNEKLFF
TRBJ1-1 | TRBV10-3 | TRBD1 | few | TGTGCCATCAGTGAGCAGGGGGCCACTGAAGCTTTCTTT | CAISEQGATEAFF
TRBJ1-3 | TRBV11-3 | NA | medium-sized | TGTGCCAGCAGCTTAGTTTTCGGACTCGGAAACACCATATATTTT | CASSLVFGLGNTIYF
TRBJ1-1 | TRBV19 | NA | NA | TGTGCCAGCTGGCGGGGAGGGATGAACACTGAAGCTTTCTTT | CASWRGGMNTEAFF
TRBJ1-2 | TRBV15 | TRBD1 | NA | TGTGCCACCAGCAGGGGACAGGGCAACTATGGCTACACCTTC | CATSRGQGNYGYTF
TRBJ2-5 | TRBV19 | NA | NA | TGTGCCAGTAGTCCCCAGTTTTGGGAGACCCAGTACTTC | CASSPQFWETQYF
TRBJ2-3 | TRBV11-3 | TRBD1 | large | TGTGCCAGCAGCTTGACAGGGGTATTTCCAGATACGCAGTATTTT | CASSLTGVFPDTQYF
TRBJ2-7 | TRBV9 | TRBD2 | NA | TGTGCCAGCAGCGTCCGCGGGGGGCCGTCTCTCTACGAGCAGTACTTC | CASSVRGGPSLYEQYF
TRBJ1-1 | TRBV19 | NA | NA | TGTGCCAGTAATCGAGGGCGGAACACTGAAGCTTTCTTT | CASNRGRNTEAFF
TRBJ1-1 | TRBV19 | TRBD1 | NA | TGTGCCAGTAATTCCCGACAGGGACAGGGTACGAACACTGAAGCTTTCTTT | CASNSRQGQGTNTEAFF
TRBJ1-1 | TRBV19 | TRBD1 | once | TGTGCCAGTAGTATCGGGACAGGGCGAGGTGAAGCTTTCTTT | CASSIGTGRGEAFF
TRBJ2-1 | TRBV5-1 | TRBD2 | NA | TGCGCCAGCAGCTCCTTTAGCGGGGGGGCCTACAATGAGCAGTTCTTC | CASSSFSGGAYNEQFF
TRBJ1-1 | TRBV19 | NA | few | TGTGCCAGTACCGAGACTCCGGGATCAGGGAACACTGAAGCTTTCTTT | CASTETPGSGNTEAFF
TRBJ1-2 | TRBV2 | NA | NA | TGTGCCAGCAGTGAGAGACAGGTATATGGCTACACCTTC | CASSERQVYGYTF
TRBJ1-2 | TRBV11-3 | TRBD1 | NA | TGTGCCAGCAACTCGGGTGGACAGGGAGCCCCTGACGGCTACACCTTC | CASNSGGQGAPDGYTF
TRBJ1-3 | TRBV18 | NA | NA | TGTGCCAGCTCACCTCAGGAAGACTTCTCTGGAAACACCATATATTTT | CASSPQEDFSGNTIYF
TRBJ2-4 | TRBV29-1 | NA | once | TGCAGCGTGACCTCCGCCGCCTTAGCCAAAAACATTCAGTACTTC | CSVTSAALAKNIQYF
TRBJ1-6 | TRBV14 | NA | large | TGTGCCAGCAGCCAAACAGGTTATAATTCACCCCTCCACTTT | CASSQTGYNSPLHF
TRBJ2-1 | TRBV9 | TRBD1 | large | TGTGCCAGCAGCGTTCTCGGGACAGCTAATGAGCAGTTCTTC | CASSVLGTANEQFF
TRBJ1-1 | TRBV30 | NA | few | TGTGCCTGGAGTGAGTCCAGCGGGAGAATGAACACTGAAGCTTTCTTT | CAWSESSGRMNTEAFF
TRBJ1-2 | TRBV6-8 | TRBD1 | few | TGTGCCAGCAGCGACCTGGGGACAGGGGCCTATGGCTACACCTTC | CASSDLGTGAYGYTF
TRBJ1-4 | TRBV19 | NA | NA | TGTGCCAGTAGCCTAATGCCGGGACTGATTAATGAAAAACTGTTTTTT | CASSLMPGLINEKLFF
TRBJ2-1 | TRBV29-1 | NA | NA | TGCAGCGTTTCACAGGGTCCTGACAATGAGCAGTTCTTC | CSVSQGPDNEQFF
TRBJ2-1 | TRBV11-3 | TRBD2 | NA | TGTGCCAGCAGCAGCGGACTAGCGGGGGCCCGCTACAATGAGCAGTTCTTC | CASSSGLAGARYNEQFF
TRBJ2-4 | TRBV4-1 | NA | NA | TGCGCCAGCAGCCCAGAAGGCGACCCTAGGGACATTCAGTACTTC | CASSPEGDPRDIQYF
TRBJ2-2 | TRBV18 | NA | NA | TGTGCCAGCTCACCCCCCCGAACAACAAGAGGGACCGGGGAGCTGTTTTTT | CASSPPRTTRGTGELFF
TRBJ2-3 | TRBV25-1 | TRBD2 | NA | TGTGCCAGCAGTAAACTAGCGGGACTTAGCACAGATACGCAGTATTTT | CASSKLAGLSTDTQYF
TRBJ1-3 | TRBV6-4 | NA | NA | TGTGCCAGCATCGGGATAGGGGCGATCTCTGGAAACACCATATATTTT | CASIGIGAISGNTIYF
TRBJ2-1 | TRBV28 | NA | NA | TGTGCCAGCAGCATGTCCCCCCGGGCCTCCAATGAGCAGTTCTTC | CASSMSPRASNEQFF
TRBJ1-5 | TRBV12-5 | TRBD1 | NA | TGTGCTAGTGGGCGACAGGGGGGTCAGCCCCAGCATTTT | CASGRQGGQPQHF
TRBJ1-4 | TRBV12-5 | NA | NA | TGTGCTAGTGGTTTGGTAATTGGGCCATCTGGTAATGAAAAACTGTTTTTT | CASGLVIGPSGNEKLFF